Listed below are T cell receptor beta chains from one sample, sequenced in a study of OX40 agonist ivuxolimab in advanced cancers. Clones were read by immunoSEQ multiplex PCR, and TCRdb kept only the in-frame ones, dropping some. Of approximately 49,000 clones listed, about four fifths are singletons. Sequences were derived from CD4+ or CD8+ T cells sorted from blood, sampled in a trial of the OX40 agonist ivuxolimab. The receptors stem from an adult with an advanced solid tumor such as melanoma, head and neck, liver or kidney cancer. CDR3s include the opening cysteine and the closing phenylalanine or tryptophan. The D gene is left open where the match is weak. A clone size is listed for some rows: how often the clone was seen (once, few, many), or a class if it is expanded.

v_call	d_call	clone_size	j_call	cdr3_aa	cdr3_nt
TRBV5-1	-	once	TRBJ2-2	CASSPGVGNTGELFF	TGCGCCAGCAGCCCAGGGGTGGGGAACACCGGGGAGCTGTTTTTT
TRBV7-3	-	-	TRBJ2-1	CASSPSRGEGYNEQFF	TGTGCCAGCAGCCCAAGCCGCGGGGAAGGATACAATGAGCAGTTCTTC
TRBV28	TRBD1	-	TRBJ2-7	CASSTGGEQYF	TGTGCCAGCAGTACAGGGGGCGAGCAGTACTTC
TRBV7-2	TRBD1	few	TRBJ2-1	CASSFNSGTGRNEQFF	TGTGCCAGCAGCTTTAATTCCGGGACAGGGCGAAATGAGCAGTTCTTC
TRBV27	-	-	TRBJ2-7	CASRRQARNEQYF	TGTGCCAGCAGGAGACAGGCGAGGAACGAGCAGTACTTC
TRBV6-6	-	-	TRBJ1-2	CASSNRVANYGYTF	TGTGCCAGCAGTAACAGAGTAGCTAACTATGGCTACACCTTC
TRBV4-3	TRBD1	-	TRBJ1-6	CASSGGPGGARNSPLHF	TGCGCCAGCAGCGGGGGGCCAGGGGGCGCGCGGAATTCACCCCTCCACTTT
TRBV30	-	-	TRBJ1-5	CAWNKETNQPQHF	TGTGCCTGGAATAAGGAGACCAATCAGCCCCAGCATTTT
TRBV7-6	-	-	TRBJ2-7	CASSSSGYEQYF	TGTGCCAGCAGCTCTTCTGGGTACGAGCAGTACTTC
TRBV9	-	-	TRBJ2-3	CASSLQLDTQYF	TGTGCCAGCAGCTTACAGCTAGATACGCAGTATTTT
TRBV4-3	-	-	TRBJ2-7	CASSQGTSLYEQYF	TGCGCCAGCAGCCAGGGGACATCCCTCTACGAGCAGTACTTC
TRBV27	TRBD2	-	TRBJ2-1	CASSFRLAGGVYNEQFF	TGTGCCAGCAGTTTCCGACTAGCGGGAGGTGTGTACAATGAGCAGTTCTTC
TRBV18	TRBD2	-	TRBJ2-2	CASSPLQREATGELFF	TGTGCCAGCTCACCTCTTCAGCGGGAGGCCACCGGGGAGCTGTTTTTT
TRBV29-1	TRBD1	-	TRBJ2-2	CSVTGVLGGELFF	TGCAGCGTTACAGGGGTATTAGGCGGGGAGCTGTTTTTT
TRBV4-2	TRBD1	-	TRBJ2-5	CASSQRTGDETQYF	TGTGCCAGCAGCCAAAGGACAGGGGACGAGACCCAGTACTTC
TRBV6-6	-	-	TRBJ1-1	CASSLGPVNTEAFF	TGTGCCAGCAGCCTCGGGCCAGTGAACACTGAAGCTTTCTTT
TRBV6-5	-	-	TRBJ1-2	CASSPGVPRGYTF	TGTGCCAGCAGTCCAGGGGTTCCCCGCGGCTACACCTTC
TRBV10-3	-	-	TRBJ2-7	CAINPGTGIYEQYF	TGTGCCATCAATCCCGGGACGGGGATTTACGAGCAGTACTTC
TRBV28	TRBD1	-	TRBJ1-2	CASSRGGTEGGYTF	TGTGCCAGCAGTCGGGGTGGGACAGAGGGGGGCTACACCTTC
TRBV11-2	TRBD2	-	TRBJ2-3	CASSLSLAGGLTDTQYF	TGTGCCAGCAGCTTATCACTAGCGGGGGGCCTGACAGATACGCAGTATTTT
TRBV18	TRBD1	few	TRBJ2-1	CASYPGTGEKLNNEQFF	TGTGCCAGCTACCCCGGGACAGGGGAAAAATTAAACAATGAGCAGTTCTTC
TRBV19	-	-	TRBJ2-2	CASTVQGSFGELFF	TGTGCCAGCACAGTACAGGGTTCATTCGGGGAGCTGTTTTTT
TRBV28	-	-	TRBJ1-6	CASSLLTENSPLHF	TGTGCCAGCAGTTTATTGACAGAAAATTCACCCCTCCACTTT
TRBV18	-	few	TRBJ1-6	CASSPQDRSPLHF	TGTGCCAGCTCACCCCAAGACCGATCACCCCTCCACTTT
TRBV6-1	TRBD1	-	TRBJ2-5	CASIADRGRETQYF	TGTGCCAGCATCGCGGACAGGGGGCGGGAGACCCAGTACTTC
TRBV27	-	few	TRBJ1-2	CASSLRRGPVFGYTF	TGTGCCAGCAGTTTAAGACGGGGTCCCGTCTTTGGCTACACCTTC
TRBV18	-	-	TRBJ1-5	CASSPNQGGNQPQHF	TGTGCCAGCTCACCTAATCAGGGCGGCAATCAGCCCCAGCATTTT
TRBV4-3	-	-	TRBJ2-3	CASSQDAGPSGDTQYF	TGCGCCAGCAGCCAAGATGCCGGGCCCAGCGGAGATACGCAGTATTTT
TRBV6-5	-	-	TRBJ1-5	CASSRGGSEPQHF	TGTGCCAGCTCTCGCGGGGGGAGCGAGCCCCAGCATTTT
TRBV7-8	-	-	TRBJ1-1	CASSLGQNTEAFF	TGTGCCAGCAGCTTAGGTCAAAACACTGAAGCTTTCTTT
TRBV5-1	TRBD2	-	TRBJ2-7	CASSLRTSGSYEQYF	TGCGCCAGCAGCCTAAGGACTAGCGGCAGTTACGAGCAGTACTTC
TRBV9	-	-	TRBJ2-6	CANPPDGRSGANVLTF	TGTGCCAACCCCCCCGATGGGCGCTCTGGGGCCAACGTCCTGACTTTC
TRBV29-1	TRBD2	-	TRBJ2-1	CSVGLAGGSYNEQFF	TGCAGCGTCGGACTAGCGGGAGGGTCCTACAATGAGCAGTTCTTC
TRBV28	-	-	TRBJ2-6	CASLQGAGSGANVLTF	TGTGCCAGCTTACAGGGAGCGGGCTCTGGGGCCAACGTCCTGACTTTC
TRBV6-1	-	-	TRBJ1-6	CASSEAPGHSPLHF	TGTGCCAGCAGTGAAGCCCCCGGGCATTCACCCCTCCACTTT
TRBV27	-	-	TRBJ1-6	CASSPRGTVENSPLHF	TGTGCCAGCAGTCCCCGGGGGACGGTTGAGAATTCACCCCTCCACTTT
TRBV11-2	-	-	TRBJ2-2	CASSLVSTGELFF	TGTGCCAGCAGCTTAGTTTCCACCGGGGAGCTGTTTTTT
TRBV2	TRBD2	few	TRBJ2-3	CASSDGLGLGTDTQYF	TGTGCCAGCAGTGATGGGTTAGGACTAGGCACAGATACGCAGTATTTT
TRBV5-5	-	-	TRBJ1-1	CASSPHGVVNTEAFF	TGTGCCAGCAGCCCTCATGGGGTGGTGAACACTGAAGCTTTCTTT
TRBV2	-	-	TRBJ2-2	CASSVAGKNTGELFF	TGTGCCAGCAGTGTTGCGGGAAAGAACACCGGGGAGCTGTTTTTT
TRBV10-3	-	few	TRBJ2-2	CAINIRGAGELFF	TGTGCCATCAATATCCGGGGTGCGGGGGAGCTGTTTTTT
TRBV6-5	-	-	TRBJ2-7	CASSHGTAGSYEQYF	TGTGCCAGCAGCCACGGGACAGCGGGATCCTACGAGCAGTACTTC
TRBV4-2	-	-	TRBJ2-5	CASSQGRLGGEETQYF	TGTGCCAGCAGCCAAGGGAGACTAGGCGGGGAAGAGACCCAGTACTTC
TRBV5-4	TRBD2	-	TRBJ2-5	CASSLYSGSMETQYF	TGTGCCAGCAGCTTGTATAGCGGGAGTATGGAGACCCAGTACTTC
TRBV7-2	TRBD1	-	TRBJ2-7	CASSFDRGREQYF	TGTGCCAGCAGCTTCGACAGGGGGCGGGAGCAGTACTTC
TRBV19	-	-	TRBJ2-3	CASSPYGVGTQYF	TGTGCCAGTAGTCCTTATGGGGTCGGTACGCAGTATTTT
TRBV9	-	-	TRBJ2-7	CASTPTGGYEQYF	TGTGCCAGCACCCCGACAGGAGGCTACGAGCAGTACTTC
TRBV5-6	TRBD2	-	TRBJ2-5	CASSFLPSGRSQETQYF	TGTGCCAGCAGCTTTCTACCTAGCGGGAGGTCCCAAGAGACCCAGTACTTC
TRBV6-6	TRBD1	-	TRBJ1-1	CASSGTGADTEAFF	TGTGCCAGCAGCGGTACAGGGGCGGACACTGAAGCTTTCTTT
TRBV9	-	-	TRBJ2-7	CASSVAHEQYF	TGTGCCAGCAGCGTAGCTCACGAGCAGTACTTC
TRBV7-2	-	-	TRBJ2-2	CASSRDTGELFF	TGTGCCAGCAGCCGGGACACCGGGGAGCTGTTTTTT
TRBV4-1	TRBD2	-	TRBJ2-1	CASSQDPGTSAYNEQFF	TGCGCCAGCAGCCAAGACCCCGGGACTAGCGCATACAATGAGCAGTTCTTC
TRBV4-1	TRBD2	few	TRBJ2-7	CASSPTTSGGAGGTYEQYF	TGCGCCAGCAGCCCTACGACTAGCGGGGGGGCAGGGGGGACCTACGAGCAGTACTTC
TRBV7-9	-	-	TRBJ1-4	CASSLGDRSNEKLFF	TGTGCCAGCAGCTTAGGGGACCGCAGTAATGAAAAACTGTTTTTT
TRBV10-1	TRBD2	-	TRBJ2-5	CARSGTSGPGDETQYF	TGCGCCAGGAGCGGGACTAGCGGGCCGGGGGATGAGACCCAGTACTTC
TRBV19	-	few	TRBJ1-1	CASSARTGDTEAFF	TGTGCCAGTAGTGCGCGAACAGGAGACACTGAAGCTTTCTTT
TRBV18	-	-	TRBJ1-6	CASSHVGGPGSNSPLHF	TGTGCCAGCTCGCACGTCGGAGGGCCAGGCTCTAATTCACCCCTCCACTTT
TRBV4-3	-	-	TRBJ2-7	CASSQELGAGVSYEQYF	TGCGCCAGCAGCCAAGAATTGGGGGCAGGGGTAAGCTACGAGCAGTACTTC
TRBV7-3	TRBD1	-	TRBJ2-5	CASSSTGDQETQYF	TGTGCCAGTTCATCGACAGGGGACCAAGAGACCCAGTACTTC
TRBV19	TRBD1	-	TRBJ1-5	CASSSRDRGLVGQPQHF	TGTGCCAGTAGTAGCCGGGACAGGGGGCTTGTCGGTCAGCCCCAGCATTTT